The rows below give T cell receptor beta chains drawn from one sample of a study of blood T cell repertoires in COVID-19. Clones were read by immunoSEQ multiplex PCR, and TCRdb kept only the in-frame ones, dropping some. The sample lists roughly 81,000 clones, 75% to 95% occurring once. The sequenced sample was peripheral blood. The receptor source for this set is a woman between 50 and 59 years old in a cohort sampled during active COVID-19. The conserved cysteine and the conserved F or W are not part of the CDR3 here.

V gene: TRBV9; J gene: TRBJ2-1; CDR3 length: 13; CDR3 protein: ASSVVSGGYNEQF
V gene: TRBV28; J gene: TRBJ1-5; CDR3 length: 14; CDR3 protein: ASSLATGGGYQPQH
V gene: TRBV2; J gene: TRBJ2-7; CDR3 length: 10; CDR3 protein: ASSGSGYEQY
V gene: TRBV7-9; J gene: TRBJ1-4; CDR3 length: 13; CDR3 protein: ASSLKQGGNEKLF
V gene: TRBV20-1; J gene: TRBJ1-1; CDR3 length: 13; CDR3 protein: SASGTGEGYTEAF
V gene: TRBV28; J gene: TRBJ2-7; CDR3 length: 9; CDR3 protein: ASRLSYEQY
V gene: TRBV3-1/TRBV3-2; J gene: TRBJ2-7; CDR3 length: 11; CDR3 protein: ASSQVRSGEQY
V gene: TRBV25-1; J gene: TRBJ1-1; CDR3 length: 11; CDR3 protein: ASRDRMNTEAF
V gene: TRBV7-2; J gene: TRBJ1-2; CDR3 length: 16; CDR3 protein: ASSGQPGQARPNYGYT
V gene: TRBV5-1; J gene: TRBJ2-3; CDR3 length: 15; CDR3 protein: ASSQPLTGGFGDTQY
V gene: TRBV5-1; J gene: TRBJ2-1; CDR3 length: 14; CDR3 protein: ASSLGLLAGVNEQF
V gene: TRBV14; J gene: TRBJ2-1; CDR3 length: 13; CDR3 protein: ASSNGLAWDNEQF
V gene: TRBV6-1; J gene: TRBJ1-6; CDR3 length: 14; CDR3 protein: ASSGRTGEAPSPLH
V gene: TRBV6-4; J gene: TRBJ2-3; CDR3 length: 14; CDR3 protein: ASSDSGGLAPRTQY
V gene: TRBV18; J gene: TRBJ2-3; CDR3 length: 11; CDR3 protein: ASSLEGPDTQY
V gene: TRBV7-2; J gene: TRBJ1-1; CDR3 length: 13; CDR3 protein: ASSPRGDMNTEAF
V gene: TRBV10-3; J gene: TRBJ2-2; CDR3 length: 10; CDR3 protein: ASSGSTGELF
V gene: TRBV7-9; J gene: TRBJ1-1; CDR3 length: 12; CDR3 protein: ASSPQGGFTEAF
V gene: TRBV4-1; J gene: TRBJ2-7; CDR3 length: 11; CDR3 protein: ASSAGGVSEQY